This T cell receptor (beta chain) was identified during a study of identical twins. General observations from the study: Surplus twin overlap in beta out-of-frame sequences was less pronounced. Fewer insertions marked abundant cord blood beta clonotypes; young adult naive trended weakly, memory not at all.

Healthy Caucasians were all of the donors. TCRdb re-analysed the 5' RACE reads in MiXCR, keeping a single row per CDR3 protein. Found here are hundreds of thousands of distinct CDR3 sequences, roughly an eighth of them singletons; the top ten hold about 1.5%. This clonotype was seen more than once but under ten times. Its target is unknown. Separately, the same data were catalogued under a study of yellow fever vaccine responses in identical twins.

The TCR originated in a woman younger than 35 in good health. The sequencing sample was made of PBMCs.

The CDR3 spells CASSPLYASGGYEQYV. CDR3 in DNA: TGTGCCAGCAGCCCCCTCTATGCTAGCGGGGGATACGAGCAGTACGTC. The V call is TRBV11-2, the J call TRBJ2-7; 10 nucleotides line up with TRBD2. The CDR3 loop spans 16 amino acids. CDR1 is SGHAT, CDR2 FQNNGV, per germline. Trimming took 5 bases from V and 4 from J; bases not matched to a gene: 11.